This T cell receptor beta chain was identified in a study of molecular identifiers for immune sequencing clone quantification. Study details: Four of five RNA aliquots from roughly 21,000 or 96,000 naive CD8 T cells were sequenced.

Bulk libraries came from a prior protocol with listed TCR primers. Each CDR3 protein gets one entry after TCRdb re-called the PCR reads with MiXCR. The table shows around 460,000 distinct CDR3 sequences, with about 25% occurring only once. In germline, CDR1 is LGHNA, CDR2 YSLEER. The CDR3 is made up of 14 amino acids. Trimming stripped 3 bases from V and 4 bases from J, with 12 bases between. This clonotype showed up many times. The sequenced material came from naive CD8+ T cells from blood, with Jurkat cell RNA spiked in. The subset was: FACS-sorted CD8+CD4-CCR7+CD45RA+ naive T cells. The chain couples TRBV4-3 to TRBJ1-2; the D gene is possibly TRBD1 (5 bases). The source of this sequence is a human donor in good health. Some libraries in this study had Jurkat cell RNA spiked in. CDR3 DNA sequence: TGCGCCAGCAGCCACCGGGACCGACTCTATGGCTACACCTTC. Translated: CASSHRDRLYGYTF.